One and the same sample provided the 24 T cell receptor beta chains below, sequenced in a study of tumor and adjacent non-tumor tissue in lung cancer. RNA was extracted from bulk tissue without any cell sorting. This non-tumor lung sample came from over 3 cm beyond the tumor edge. Three rounds of nested PCR, following a modified ARM-PCR protocol, produced the TCRbeta library. In TCRdb, the multiplex PCR reads were re-called with MiXCR into one record per CDR3 protein. Of around 50,000 distinct CDR3 sequences listed, about two thirds are singletons. Sequenced sample: distant non-tumor lung tissue. These receptors were collected from a woman aged 70-85 years with non-small cell lung cancer.

This clonotype was observed a few times. Possible read error: a much larger clone is one base away. This chain links TRBV5-6 with TRBJ1-2; D is unclear. Per the germline V gene, CDR1 is SGHDT and CDR2 is YYEEEE. Trimming took 0 bases from V and 10 from J, leaving 22 bases between them. This CDR3 region has 16 residues. Here the CDR3 DNA reads TGTGCCAGCAGCTTGGACATCCCACCTATTGAGAGTGACTACACCTTC. As protein: CASSLDIPPIESDYTF.

A remark on this clonotype: Sequence at one end of the junction differs from germline and may be a read error. The V and J genes are TRBV11-1 and TRBJ2-1; possible D gene TRBD1, 5 bases. In germline, CDR1 is SGHAT, CDR2 FQDESV (reference sequence). The CDR3 consists of 13 residues. CDR3 region: CASSYLSRAEQIF. For the CDR3, the DNA is TGTGCCAGCAGTTACCTTTCCAGGGCTGAGCAGATCTTC.

A few counts support this clonotype. The chain joins TRBV11-2 to TRBJ2-1; D perhaps matches TRBD1 (6 bases). This CDR3 contains 16 residues. The V gene lost 0 bases and the J gene lost 12 bases, with 21 bases spanning the gap. From germline, CDR1 is SGHAT and CDR2 FQNNGV. DNA of the CDR3: TGTGCCAGCAGCTTAGATTTCAGTGGGGGCTACTATGGGCAGTTCTTC. This encodes CASSLDFSGGYYGQFF.

This chain uses TRBV11-2 with TRBJ2-2; TRBD2 is a possible D gene (7 bases). Per the germline V gene, CDR1 is SGHAT and CDR2 is FQNNGV. The V end was cut by 1 base, the J end by 17 bases, with 23 bases between. This CDR3 is built from 15 residues. The CDR3 loop reads CASSLVRGASGGCFF. The CDR3 DNA reads TGTGCCAGCAGCTTAGTTCGGGGGGCATCGGGAGGCTGTTTTTTT.

This clonotype was recorded a few times. The V and J genes are TRBV20-1 and TRBJ2-7; 7 positions match TRBD1. In germline, CDR1 is DFQATT, CDR2 SNEGSKA (reference sequence). This CDR3 comprises 15 residues. The junction had 13 bases not matched to a gene; V was cut back by 2 bases and J by 6 bases. CDR3 DNA: TGCAGTGCTAGATCCGGTCAACAGGGGCTGGGCGAGCAGTACTTC. Its protein product is CSARSGQQGLGEQYF.

A word on this clonotype: A read error is likely, as this CDR3 ends without the conserved phenylalanine or tryptophan. The gene calls are TRBV11-3 and TRBJ2-5; 7 bases map to TRBD2. CDR3 length: 14 residues. Germline V gene data show CDR1 as SGHNT and CDR2 as YENEEA. The DNA for the CDR3 is TGTGCCAGCAGCTCCGAGACTAGCCAAGAAACCCAGTACCTC. It is translated as CASSSETSQETQYL.

This sequence joins TRBV5-1 and TRBJ2-1; D uncertain. The germline V and J ends were trimmed by 1 base and 1 base, with 9 bases remaining between them. The germline gives CDR1 SGHRS, CDR2 YFSETQ. The CDR3 has 15 residues. CDR3 amino acids: CASSLMPGSYNEQFF. Here the CDR3 DNA reads TGCGCCAGCAGCTTGATGCCAGGATCCTACAATGAGCAGTTCTTC.

Notes on this clonotype: Likely a read error: the CDR3 ends without its conserved phenylalanine or tryptophan. CDR3 sequence: CASSLGSREEDEQFI. The CDR3 nucleotides are TGTGCCAGCAGCTTGGGATCCCGGGAAGAGGATGAGCAGTTCATC. The chain is built from TRBV5-6 and TRBJ2-1, with D maybe TRBD2 (5 bases). The V end lost 0 bases, the J end lost 8 bases, and 15 bases lay between the germline ends. The CDR3 runs 15 residues. Germline CDR1 is SGHDT and CDR2 is YYEEEE.

In its sample, this clonotype was seen once. This may be a read error, as it is one base from a much larger clone. The chain couples TRBV20-1 to TRBJ1-1; D perhaps matches TRBD1 (5 bases). Germline loops: CDR1 DFQATT, CDR2 SNEGSKA (reference sequence). Trimming pared 3 bases from V and 3 bases from J, leaving 14 bases between. The CDR3 spans 14 residues. CDR3 in amino acids: CSASFVGGDTEAFF. CDR3 coding DNA: TGCAGTGCTAGTTTCGTTGGGGGAGACACTGAAGCTTTCTTT.

On this clonotype itself: This clone may be a read error of a much larger clone one base away. J is TRBJ2-3 and V is TRBV20-1; a weak D match, TRBD2 (5 bases). CDR3 length equals 15 residues. Germline assignment: CDR1 DFQATT and CDR2 SNEGSKA (reference sequence). Here the CDR3 reads CSARRASRSTDTLYF. The CDR3 bases are TGCAGTGCTAGACGGGCTAGCAGATCCACAGATACGCTGTATTTT.

This clonotype was counted between two and nine times. This clone may be a read error of a much larger clone one base away. The chain joins TRBV24-1 to TRBJ2-1; 16 bases agree with TRBD2. The CDR3 runs to 16 residues. Per the germline V gene, CDR1 is KGHDR and CDR2 is SFDVKD. The CDR3 loop reads CVTSDPGLAGGNEQFF. DNA for the CDR3: TGTGTCACCAGTGACCCGGGACTAGCGGGAGGGAATGAGCAGTTCTTC.

Only a few counts were recorded for this clonotype. The V and J genes are TRBV28 and TRBJ1-2; D gene unclear. V lost 1 base to trimming and J lost 8 bases, with 14 bases between them. CDR3 length equals 14 residues. Per germline, CDR1 MDHEN and CDR2 SYDVKM. DNA of the CDR3: TGTGCCAGCAGTTTATCCCGTCCTAATCGGGGCTACACCTTC. Translated: CASSLSRPNRGYTF.

The V and J genes are TRBV6-5 and TRBJ1-2; D unresolved. V was clipped by 7 bases and J by 4 bases, with 16 bases between them. Germline CDR1 reads MNHEY; CDR2 reads SVGAGI. The CDR3 contains 14 residues. CDR3 nucleotides: TGTGCCAGCAAGCGCCTGGGAGGGTGCTATGGCTACACCTTC. Translated: CASKRLGGCYGYTF.

A remark on this clonotype: The germline gene is not matched at one end of the junction; a read error may be the cause. The chain is built from TRBV6-4 and TRBJ1-1; maybe TRBD1 (5 bases). The CDR3 extends over 13 amino acids. Germline-derived CDR1 and CDR2 are MRHNA and SNTAGT. The CDR3 DNA follows: TGTGCCAACAGTGACGGGGACGGGACTGAAGCTTTATTT. Its translation: CANSDGDGTEALF.

This chain connects TRBV11-3 to TRBJ2-3; D call uncertain. Trimming shortened V by 7 bases and J by 2 bases, and 16 bases separated the two germline ends. This CDR3 has 15 amino acids. Per germline, CDR1 SGHNT and CDR2 YENEEA. CDR3 nucleotides: TGTGCCAGCAATCTCGGAGCGCCAACCACAGATACGCAGTATTTT. This encodes CASNLGAPTTDTQYF.

This clonotype was found many times. The V call is TRBV5-4, the J call TRBJ2-1; D tentatively fits TRBD1 or TRBD2 (5 bases each). The germline gives CDR1 SGHNT, CDR2 YYREEE (reference sequence). This CDR3 spans 16 amino acids. V was shortened by 1 base and J by 6 bases, with 17 bases between the two germline ends. The CDR3 coding sequence is TGTGCCAGCAGCTTGAAGGCACGGACTGGGGGCAATGAGCAGTTCTTC. Protein: CASSLKARTGGNEQFF.

This clonotype was seen at least ten times. The DNA for the CDR3 is TGTGCCAGCAGCCCAACGGACTACGAGCAGTACTTC. It translates to CASSPTDYEQYF. V and J are TRBV7-8 and TRBJ2-7; D call uncertain. Trimming shortened V by 5 bases and J by 3 bases, and 8 bases separated the two germline ends. In germline, CDR1 is SGHVS, CDR2 FQNEAQ. CDR3 size: 12 residues.

This clonotype was picked up a small number of times. A junction end diverges from the germline sequence, so it may reflect a read error. This chain uses TRBV12-3 or TRBV12-4 with TRBJ1-1; 8 bases are a match to TRBD1. This CDR3 contains 14 residues. The CDR3 region is CASKRTGQNTEALF. The CDR3 coding sequence is TGTGCCAGCAAAAGGACAGGGCAGAACACTGAGGCTCTCTTT.

By sample share, this clonotype is medium-sized. The chain employs TRBV11-1 and TRBJ2-7; 9 positions match TRBD1. The CDR3 is made up of 16 amino acids. Per germline, CDR1 SGHAT and CDR2 FQDESV (reference sequence). V was clipped by 4 bases and J by 5 bases; unmatched bases: 12. CDR3 amino acids: CASSSVSWDRDDEQYF. CDR3 bases: TGTGCCAGCAGCTCAGTCTCTTGGGACAGGGACGACGAGCAGTACTTC.

J is TRBJ1-6 and V is TRBV30; D not certain. The CDR3 length is 13 residues. Germline-derived CDR1 and CDR2 are GTSNPN and SVGIG (reference sequence). V lost 7 bases, J lost 10 bases, and 17 bases lay in between. This CDR3 reads CASYIGMGSPLHF. The CDR3 region has the DNA TGTGCCTCCTACATAGGGATGGGATCACCCCTCCACTTT.

As to this clonotype: The germline gene is not matched at one end of the junction; a read error may be the cause. The chain employs TRBV6-1 and TRBJ2-1; D call uncertain. The germline V gene has CDR1 MNHNS and CDR2 SASEGT. This CDR3 has 12 amino acids. The CDR3 here is CASSWKGYDQFF. In DNA form, the CDR3 reads TGTGCCAGCAGTTGGAAGGGCTATGATCAGTTCTTC.

This clonotype was seen a handful of times. V is TRBV30 and J is TRBJ2-2; D not resolved. The V end was cut by 0 bases, the J end by 2 bases, with 7 bases between. Germline values: CDR1 GTSNPN, CDR2 SVGIG (reference sequence). This CDR3 spans 14 amino acids. The DNA of the CDR3 is TGTGCCTGGAGTGTAGGCTTAAACACCGGGGAGCTGTTTTTT. Translated, it gives CAWSVGLNTGELFF.

As regards this clonotype: At one boundary the junction diverges from the germline segment, which might be a read error. The V and J genes are TRBV6-5 and TRBJ1-1; 9 nucleotides align to TRBD1. CDR1 is MNHEY, CDR2 SVGAGI, per germline. This CDR3 spans 15 amino acids. For the CDR3, the DNA is TGTGCCAGCGGAGGGACAGGGTTCGATAACGCTGAAGCTCTCTTT. Translated: CASGGTGFDNAEALF.

Regarding this clonotype: An end of the junction differs from the germline gene, which may be a read error. V is TRBV29-1 and J is TRBJ2-5, with 11 bases fitting TRBD2. The CDR3 runs to 17 residues. Germline V lookup: CDR1 SQVTM, CDR2 ANQGSEA. For the CDR3, the DNA is TGCAGAGTTGCCAGGTTCCTGACTAGCGGGAATCAAGAGACCCAGTACTTC. It encodes CRVARFLTSGNQETQYF.